Below, 29 T cell receptor beta chains from the same sample are listed, as sequenced in a study of read filtering for tumor transcriptome and immune sequencing. From 300 to 400 ng of RNA, a library with molecular barcoded alpha/delta and beta/gamma adaptors was made. Using its own MiXCR run on the reads, TCRdb lists one record per CDR3 protein. The repertoire consists of about 58,000 distinct CDR3 sequences, with roughly an eighth occurring once and the leading ten covering 16%. Specimen: a population of CD138-negative cells sorted from bone marrow. These TCRs come from a donor at least 40 years old with multiple myeloma.

In the case of this clonotype: A junction end diverges from the germline sequence, so it may reflect a read error. This chain links TRBV2 with TRBJ1-2; unclear D gene. Germline V gives CDR1 SNHLY, CDR2 FYNNEI. The CDR3 is 13 residues long. CDR3 nucleotide sequence: TGCGCCAGCAGTGAAGCAAGCTATATCAGCCACACCTTC. Amino acids: CASSEASYISHTF.

This clonotype was recorded many times. This chain uses TRBV5-1 with TRBJ2-3; 12 bases match TRBD2. The germline V gene has CDR1 SGHRS and CDR2 YFSETQ. V dropped 0 bases and J dropped 1; count of bases not matched to a gene: 3. This CDR3 has 17 residues. CDR3 in amino acids: CASSLVASGGGTDTQYF. CDR3 DNA sequence: TGCGCCAGCAGCTTGGTGGCTAGCGGGGGGGGCACAGATACGCAGTATTTT.

This clonotype appeared many times. The chain recombines TRBV19 with TRBJ2-1, with D perhaps TRBD1 (5 bases). The CDR3 length is 15 residues. V dropped 2 bases and J dropped 1 base, with 9 bases sitting between them. CDR1 and CDR2 (germline): LNHDA, SQIVND (reference sequence). Here the CDR3 reads CASSILGQSYNEQFF. Written as DNA, the CDR3 is TGTGCCAGTAGTATATTGGGGCAATCCTACAATGAGCAGTTCTTC.

This clonotype showed up just a few times. J is TRBJ2-2 and V is TRBV3-1, with 9 bases identical to TRBD1. The CDR3 loop spans 18 amino acids. Unmatched junction bases numbered 13, after V lost 6 bases and J lost 2 bases. CDR1 is LGHDT, CDR2 YNNKEL, per germline (reference sequence). CDR3 DNA sequence: TGTGCCAGCAGACCGGACAGGGGACGGGGAGGAAACACCGGGGAGCTGTTTTTT. Its translation is CASRPDRGRGGNTGELFF.

This clonotype was recorded at least ten times. This chain uses TRBV6-6 with TRBJ1-5; D possibly corresponds to TRBD1 (6 bases). Germline values: CDR1 MNHNY, CDR2 SVGAGI (reference sequence). The length of the CDR3 is 14 residues. V lost 5 bases to trimming and J lost 2 bases, with 10 bases between them. CDR3 coding DNA: TGTGCCAGCAGTCGACAGGAGGGCAATCAGCCCCAGCATTTT. Translating gives CASSRQEGNQPQHF.

This clonotype was observed a few times. This chain connects TRBV5-1 to TRBJ2-2, with 7 bases identical to TRBD1. Per germline, CDR1 SGHRS and CDR2 YFSETQ. This CDR3 is 14 amino acids long. The trim removed 3 bases at V and 4 bases at J, leaving 3 bases unmatched. The CDR3 is CASSWGQSTGELFF. DNA of the CDR3: TGCGCCAGCAGCTGGGGACAGTCCACCGGGGAGCTGTTTTTT.

This clonotype was recorded at least ten times. The genes are TRBV4-1 and TRBJ2-5, with a tentative D call TRBD2 (6 bases). Trimming shortened V by 4 bases and J by 1 base, and 10 bases separated the two germline ends. The germline V gene has CDR1 MGHRA and CDR2 YSYEKL. CDR3 size: 14 residues. CDR3 in amino acids: CASSRRLVQETQYF. The CDR3, as DNA: TGCGCCAGCAGCCGTCGACTAGTCCAAGAGACCCAGTACTTC.

This clonotype occurred many times. This chain uses TRBV7-9 with TRBJ2-3; tentative D call: TRBD2 (7 bases). Between the trimmed V and J ends, which lost 4 bases and 3 bases, there was a span of 11 bases. The CDR3 extends over 14 amino acids. Looked up from germline, CDR1 is SEHNR and CDR2 is FQNEAQ (reference sequence). The DNA for the CDR3 is TGTGCCAGCAGCTACGGGGGGCAAACAGATACGCAGTATTTT. This codes for CASSYGGQTDTQYF. The full variable domain, in which reference TRBV7-9 and TRBJ2-3 provide the parts outside the CDR3, is DTGVSQNPRHKITKRGQNVTFRCDPISEHNRLYWYRQTLGQGPEFLTYFQNEAQLEKSRLLSDRFSAERPKGSFSTLEIQRTEQGDSAMYLCASSYGGQTDTQYFGPGTRLTVL.

This clonotype was observed at least ten times. The chain is built from TRBV7-6 and TRBJ2-7, with 9 bases that match TRBD1. V gave up 0 bases and J gave up 3 bases; unmatched junction bases: 3. The V gene's germline CDR1 is SGHVS and CDR2 FNYEAQ. This CDR3 region has 15 residues. The CDR3 region is CASSLAPGQGYEQYF. The CDR3, as DNA: TGTGCCAGCAGCTTAGCCCCGGGACAGGGCTACGAGCAGTACTTC.

This clonotype came up many times. V is TRBV28 and J is TRBJ2-3; 13 nucleotides agree with TRBD2. CDR3 length: 17 residues. Per the germline V gene, CDR1 is MDHEN and CDR2 is SYDVKM. J lost 5 bases, V lost 3 bases, and 8 bases had no gene match. CDR3 sequence (DNA): TGTGCCAGCAGTTTCTCACTAGCGGGGGGGCCGGTAGATACGCAGTATTTT. Residues: CASSFSLAGGPVDTQYF. The full variable domain, completed using reference TRBV28 and TRBJ2-3, is DVKVTQSSRYLVKRTGEKVFLECVQDMDHENMFWYRQDPGLGLRLIYFSYDVKMKEKGDIPEGYSVSREKKERFSLILESASTNQTSMYLCASSFSLAGGPVDTQYFGPGTRLTVL.

This clonotype was picked up many times. The rearrangement uses TRBV7-9 and TRBJ1-1; no clear D. Germline loops: CDR1 SEHNR, CDR2 FQNEAQ (reference sequence). With 2 bases removed from V and 1 base from J, the gap between germline ends came to 8 bases. The CDR3 covers 14 residues. The CDR3 DNA reads as TGTGCCAGCAGCTTATCCGGGGAGAACACTGAAGCTTTCTTT. This translates into CASSLSGENTEAFF.

Many counts were recorded for this clonotype. The rearrangement uses TRBV20-1 and TRBJ2-3; D possibly corresponds to TRBD2 (6 bases). Germline V lookup: CDR1 DFQATT, CDR2 SNEGSKA (reference sequence). The CDR3 has 12 amino acids. V was clipped by 6 bases and J by 3 bases, with 10 bases between them. The CDR3 DNA sequence: TGCAGTGCCTTGCGGGGAACAGATACGCAGTATTTT. Protein sequence: CSALRGTDTQYF.

Only a few counts were recorded for this clonotype. Possible read error: a much larger clone is one base away. The rearrangement joins TRBV27 to TRBJ2-7; 11 nucleotides agree with TRBD2. This CDR3 is 15 amino acids long. CDR1 and CDR2 (germline): MNHEY, SMNVEV (reference sequence). With V trimmed by 5 bases and J by 4 bases, 7 bases remained unmatched. DNA for the CDR3: TGTGCCAGCAGTCCACTAGCGGGGGCCTGGTACGAGCAGTACTTC. It yields the protein CASSPLAGAWYEQYF.

This sequence joins TRBV5-1 and TRBJ1-3, with a tentative D call TRBD1 (6 bases). In germline, CDR1 is SGHRS, CDR2 YFSETQ. V was trimmed by 4 bases and J by 4 bases, leaving 18 bases between them. There are 16 residues in the CDR3. CDR3 nucleotides: TGCGCCAGCAGCATCGGAACCGGGACAAAAGGAAACACCATATATTTT. This translates into CASSIGTGTKGNTIYF.

The table lists this clonotype with many counts. The genes are TRBV3-1 and TRBJ2-1, with D hard to call. CDR1 and CDR2 (germline): LGHDT, YNNKEL (reference sequence). This CDR3 has 11 residues. Trimming removed 4 bases from V and 5 bases from J, with 3 bases in between. The CDR3: CASSLNNEQFF. CDR3 sequence (DNA): TGTGCCAGCAGCCTGAACAATGAGCAGTTCTTC.

There are many counts of this clonotype. V and J are TRBV18 and TRBJ1-4, with D hard to call. CDR3 size: 15 residues. V lost 0 bases, J lost 7 bases, and 12 bases lay in between. CDR1 KGHSH and CDR2 LQKENI come from the germline V gene. For the CDR3, the DNA is TGTGCCAGCTCACCACCCGATACCTTTGGTGAAAAACTGTTTTTT. Translated, it gives CASSPPDTFGEKLFF. The full variable domain, rest sourced from reference TRBV18 and TRBJ1-4, is NAGVMQNPRHLVRRRGQEARLRCSPMKGHSHVYWYRQLPEEGLKFMVYLQKENIIDESGMPKERFSAEFPKEGPSILRIQQVVRGDSAAYFCASSPPDTFGEKLFFGSGTQLSVL.

This clonotype was seen repeatedly, ten times or more. The chain employs TRBV5-1 and TRBJ2-5, with D perhaps matching TRBD1 or TRBD2 (6 bases each). V gave up 5 bases and J gave up 1 base, with 12 bases separating them. CDR1 is SGHRS, CDR2 YFSETQ, per germline. There are 14 residues in the CDR3. The CDR3 nucleotides are TGCGCCAGCAGTGGGGGGCGAATCCAAGAGACCCAGTACTTC. It specifies CASSGGRIQETQYF.

In regard to this clonotype: This is likely a read error, given that the CDR3 carries no conserved phenylalanine or tryptophan at its end. The genes are TRBV2 and TRBJ2-1; D gene unclear. CDR3 length: 12 amino acids. Trimming removed 5 bases from V and 12 bases from J, with 14 bases in between. Germline V gene sequence: CDR1 SNHLY, CDR2 FYNNEI. The chain's CDR3 is CASSQGSSVQFS. CDR3 in DNA: TGTGCCAGCAGTCAAGGATCGTCGGTGCAGTTCTCC.

This clonotype was detected many times. The rearrangement joins TRBV7-9 to TRBJ2-2; D is uncertain. CDR1 is SEHNR and CDR2 is FQNEAQ in the germline V gene (reference sequence). The V and J ends lost 1 base and 2 bases respectively, with 23 bases between them. This CDR3 comprises 20 residues. This CDR3 reads CASSLVKGGSTLLNTGELFF. DNA for the CDR3: TGTGCCAGCAGCTTAGTTAAGGGTGGCTCCACCCTACTTAACACCGGGGAGCTGTTTTTT.

This clonotype was observed at least ten times. The DNA of the CDR3 is TGCGCCAGCGGGGGGGGGACAGATACGCAGTATTTT. It encodes CASGGGTDTQYF. The V and J genes are TRBV10-2 and TRBJ2-3; 7 nucleotides match TRBD2. V was pared by 8 bases and J by 3 bases, with 2 bases of the junction left unmatched. The germline V gene encodes CDR1 WSHSY and CDR2 SAAADI. The CDR3 spans 12 residues.

This clonotype was recorded many times. The V call is TRBV6-5, the J call TRBJ2-6; no definite D call. The CDR3 runs 15 residues. Trimming left V 4 bases short and J 0 bases short, with 7 bases between. Germline loops: CDR1 MNHEY, CDR2 SVGAGI. CDR3 region: CASSSQSSGANVLTF. The CDR3 DNA follows: TGTGCCAGCAGTTCCCAAAGCTCTGGGGCCAACGTCCTGACTTTC.

This clonotype was seen a handful of times. This chain joins TRBV5-4 and TRBJ2-2, with D unresolved. Trimming pared 2 bases from V and 10 bases from J, leaving 9 bases between. Germline assignment: CDR1 SGHNT and CDR2 YYREEE (reference sequence). This CDR3 has 12 amino acids. The CDR3 sequence: CASSFDRKELFF. In DNA, the CDR3 is TGTGCCAGCAGCTTCGACCGCAAGGAGCTGTTTTTT.

Many counts were recorded for this clonotype. The gene calls are TRBV7-9 and TRBJ2-7, with 15 positions matching TRBD2. Trimming removed 0 bases from V and 0 bases from J; junction bases left unmatched: 3. Germline CDR1 SEHNR, CDR2 FQNEAQ (reference sequence). This CDR3 has 18 residues. The chain's CDR3 is CASSLAGTSGGLSYEQYF. CDR3 bases: TGTGCCAGCAGCTTAGCCGGGACTAGCGGGGGGCTCTCCTACGAGCAGTACTTC.

This clonotype was detected many times. The chain carries TRBV27 and TRBJ2-5; D remains unclear. In germline, CDR1 is MNHEY, CDR2 SMNVEV (reference sequence). Trimming removed 2 bases from V and 5 bases from J, with 12 bases in between. The CDR3 runs 14 residues. The CDR3, as DNA: TGTGCCAGCAGTTTACAAGGGTCGGGCGAGACCCAGTACTTC. Translation gives CASSLQGSGETQYF.

This clonotype was picked up a small number of times. The chain joins TRBV24-1 to TRBJ2-2; the D gene is possibly TRBD1 (6 bases). The CDR3 length is 16 residues. Germline assignment: CDR1 KGHDR and CDR2 SFDVKD. The germline V and J ends were trimmed by 2 bases and 0 bases, with 9 bases remaining between them. DNA for the CDR3: TGTGCCACCAGTGATTGGACAGTCGCGAACACCGGGGAGCTGTTTTTT. It is translated as CATSDWTVANTGELFF.

The table lists this clonotype with many counts. This chain uses TRBV20-1 with TRBJ1-5, with TRBD1 as a possible D gene (6 bases). Looked up from germline, CDR1 is DFQATT and CDR2 is SNEGSKA (reference sequence). Trimming cost V 5 bases and J 5 bases, with 19 bases left between them. The CDR3 is made up of 15 amino acids. This chain's CDR3 is CSAPQVGGRDQPQHF. DNA of the CDR3: TGCAGTGCTCCCCAGGTAGGGGGACGAGATCAGCCCCAGCATTTT.

Ten or more counts support this clonotype. The chain is built from TRBV4-1 and TRBJ2-6, with 7 bases fitting TRBD1. The CDR3 extends over 14 amino acids. Germline CDR1 MGHRA, CDR2 YSYEKL. Trimming at V came to 0 bases and at J to 12 bases, leaving 5 bases not matched to a gene. The CDR3 loop reads CASSQDPAGGVLTF. For the CDR3, the DNA is TGCGCCAGCAGCCAAGATCCCGCAGGGGGCGTCCTGACTTTC.

This clonotype was found many times. The V and J genes are TRBV18 and TRBJ1-1, with TRBD1 as a possible D gene (5 bases). Between the trimmed V and J ends, which lost 1 base and 3 bases, there was a span of 6 bases. The CDR3 is 13 amino acids. Looked up from germline, CDR1 is KGHSH and CDR2 is LQKENI. The CDR3 protein is CASSPRQYTEAFF. The CDR3 region has the DNA TGTGCCAGCTCACCACGACAGTACACTGAAGCTTTCTTT.

This clonotype was observed many times. This chain joins TRBV7-9 and TRBJ2-2, with unresolved D. This CDR3 contains 13 residues. Germline V CDR1 and CDR2: SEHNR, FQNEAQ (reference sequence). Deletions cut 4 bases from V and 7 bases from J, with 10 bases between. CDR3 residues: CASSSTYGGELFF. CDR3 in DNA: TGTGCCAGCAGCTCAACGTACGGCGGGGAGCTGTTTTTT.